This T cell receptor beta chain appears in the sequencing data of a study of PD-1 blockade in mismatch repair-deficient tumors. Study-level background: Enrolled about 2013-2016, patients had progressing, pretreated mismatch repair-deficient cancers of approximately 13 types. Whole-study findings and limits: Tumor-resident clones, often undetectable pretreatment in blood, expanded then contracted after pembrolizumab.

With respect to this clone: Antigen unknown.

This table comes from immunoSEQ multiplex PCR, and its TCRdb copy is limited to in-frame clones, with some not included. The table records about 40,000 clones, roughly 84% of them present only once. The receptor comes from an adult with mismatch repair-deficient cancer. The source material was peripheral blood, sampled 76 weeks after starting pembrolizumab.

As DNA, the CDR3 is TGTGCCAGCAGCACTTCGGGGGGAGAGTTGGCCAATGAGCAGTTCTTC. Translation gives CASSTSGGELANEQFF. The chain combines TRBV4-2 with TRBJ2-1; 7 bases fit TRBD2. J lost 6 bases, V lost 5 bases, and 13 bases had no gene match. From germline, CDR1 is LGHNA and CDR2 YNFKEQ. The CDR3 has 16 amino acids.